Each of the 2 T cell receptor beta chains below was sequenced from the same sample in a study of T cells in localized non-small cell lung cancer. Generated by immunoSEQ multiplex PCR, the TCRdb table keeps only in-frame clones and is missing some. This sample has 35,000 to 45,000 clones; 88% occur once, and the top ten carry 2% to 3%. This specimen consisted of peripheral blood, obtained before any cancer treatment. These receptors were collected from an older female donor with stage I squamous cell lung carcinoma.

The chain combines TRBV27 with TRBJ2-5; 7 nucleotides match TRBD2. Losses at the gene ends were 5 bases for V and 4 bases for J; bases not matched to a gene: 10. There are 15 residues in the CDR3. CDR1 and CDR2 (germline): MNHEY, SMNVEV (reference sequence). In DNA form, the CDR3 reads TGTGCCAGCAGTCGGACTAGGGGTTTGGGAGAGACCCAGTACTTC. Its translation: CASSRTRGLGETQYF.

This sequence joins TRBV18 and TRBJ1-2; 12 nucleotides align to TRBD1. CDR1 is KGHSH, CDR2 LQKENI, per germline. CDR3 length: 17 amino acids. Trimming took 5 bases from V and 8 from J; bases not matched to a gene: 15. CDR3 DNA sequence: TGTGCCAGCTCAAGGGACTCCCAGGGACAGGGGGCTCTCGGCTACACCTTC. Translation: CASSRDSQGQGALGYTF.